This is a list of T cell receptor beta chains from one sample in a study of T cell responses to AZD1222 COVID-19 vaccine. Generated by immunoSEQ multiplex PCR, the TCRdb table keeps only in-frame clones and is missing some. The sample consists of around 120,000 clones, about 90% of them appearing once. Specimen: peripheral blood, collected on day 0 of MenACWY control vaccination. Source of these receptors: an adult in good health. CDR3s include the opening cysteine and the closing phenylalanine or tryptophan. A D gene is named only where the DNA matches it firmly. Size tells how often a clone was seen (once, few, many) or the class of an expanded clone, and some rows leave it out.

TGTGCCAGCAGCAAAGGATCGGCTAGCGGGACCCAATCCGATGAGCAGTTCTTC,CASSKGSASGTQSDEQFF,NA,TRBV21-1,NA,TRBJ2-1
TGTGCCAGCAGCCCCTGGGGGGCAGAAGCTTTCTTT,CASSPWGAEAFF,NA,TRBV7-2,NA,TRBJ1-1
TGTGCCAGCAGCTCTAATACCAGGGGGAACACTGAAGCTTTCTTT,CASSSNTRGNTEAFF,NA,TRBV6-5,NA,TRBJ1-1
TGTGCCAGCAGTCCTTACACAGCCTATGGCTACACCTTC,CASSPYTAYGYTF,NA,TRBV28,NA,TRBJ1-2
TGTGCCACCCTCAAGACAGGCGCTGCGGTTGAGCCCCAGCATTTT,CATLKTGAAVEPQHF,NA,TRBV19,NA,TRBJ1-5
TGTGCCAGCCTGCCCCCGGCAGATGAAAAACTGTTTTTT,CASLPPADEKLFF,NA,TRBV7-9,NA,TRBJ1-4
TGTGCCAGTCCTTTGGATGGCTATGGCTACACCTTC,CASPLDGYGYTF,NA,TRBV2,few,TRBJ1-2
TGTGCCAGTAGTCAACAGGGGGGTACCTACGAGCAGTACTTC,CASSQQGGTYEQYF,TRBD1,TRBV19,NA,TRBJ2-7
TGCGCCAGCACAGCGGGAACATCAGATACGCAGTATTTT,CASTAGTSDTQYF,TRBD2,TRBV5-1,NA,TRBJ2-3
TGTGCCAGCAGCTTAGTAGGTCTAGCGTTCAATGAGCAGTTCTTC,CASSLVGLAFNEQFF,NA,TRBV11-2,NA,TRBJ2-1
TGTGCCAGCAGCCAAGCTGGACAGGGCTACGAGCAGTACTTC,CASSQAGQGYEQYF,TRBD1,TRBV3-1/TRBV3-2,NA,TRBJ2-7
TGTGCCAGCAGTTCTAGGGACGGCTACAATGAGCAGTTCTTC,CASSSRDGYNEQFF,NA,TRBV6-5,NA,TRBJ2-1
TGTGCCACCACCGTAGGCGGACAGGGGGGACATCAGCCCCAGCATTTT,CATTVGGQGGHQPQHF,TRBD1,TRBV24-1,NA,TRBJ1-5
TGCGCCAGCAGGGGGCCCTGGCAGGGAGGTCGCCACGAGCAGTACTTC,CASRGPWQGGRHEQYF,NA,TRBV5-1,NA,TRBJ2-7
TGTGCCAGCTTCCGGACAGCTTTCTCCAATCAGCCCCAGCATTTT,CASFRTAFSNQPQHF,NA,TRBV6-5,NA,TRBJ1-5
TGTGCCACAGACTCTCGGAGCTCCTATAATTCACCCCTCCACTTT,CATDSRSSYNSPLHF,NA,TRBV7-9,NA,TRBJ1-6
TGCGCCAGCAGCTTAGGACAGGGGGGCACTGAAGCTTTCTTT,CASSLGQGGTEAFF,TRBD1,TRBV5-1,NA,TRBJ1-1
TGTGCCAGCAGGGACAGGGGCGGAGGAGGCTACACCTTC,CASRDRGGGGYTF,TRBD1,TRBV2,once,TRBJ1-2
TGTGCCAGCAGCTTCGGGACGGGTGGAAACACCATATATTTT,CASSFGTGGNTIYF,NA,TRBV7-8,NA,TRBJ1-3
TGTGCCAGCCCAGGAGGGGCCAAGACTAACAATGAGCAGTTCTTC,CASPGGAKTNNEQFF,NA,TRBV6-4,NA,TRBJ2-1
TGTGCCAGCAGCCAAGACCCTGGACTACCGGGCTCCTACGAGCAGTACTTC,CASSQDPGLPGSYEQYF,NA,TRBV3-1/TRBV3-2,NA,TRBJ2-7
TGTGCCAGCAGAGGGGGAGGCACCGGGGAGCTGTTTTTT,CASRGGGTGELFF,NA,TRBV28,NA,TRBJ2-2
TGTGCCAGCAGTTATGACAGTTTCTACGAGCAGTACTTC,CASSYDSFYEQYF,NA,TRBV2,NA,TRBJ2-7
TGTGCCAGCTCACCGACATTAGGGCTAGCCGCGAACACCGGGGAGCTGTTTTTT,CASSPTLGLAANTGELFF,NA,TRBV18,NA,TRBJ2-2
TGTGCCAGCAGCGAGCTCGGGTCGATCGGCGGCACCATATATTTT,CASSELGSIGGTIYF,NA,TRBV11-2,once,TRBJ1-3
TGTGCCAGCAGCTTGTGGGGCGCCGGAAACACCATATATTTT,CASSLWGAGNTIYF,NA,TRBV5-6,once,TRBJ1-3
TGTGCCAGCTCCGTGGCAGGGGGTAGCACAGATACGCAGTATTTT,CASSVAGGSTDTQYF,TRBD1,TRBV7-3,NA,TRBJ2-3
TGTGCCAGCAGCCAAACTTCTAGCGTCACAGATACGCAGTATTTT,CASSQTSSVTDTQYF,NA,TRBV3-1/TRBV3-2,NA,TRBJ2-3
TGTGCCAGCAGCCCGTATCGAGCCGGGGAGCTGTTTTTT,CASSPYRAGELFF,NA,TRBV4-2,NA,TRBJ2-2
TGTGCCAGCAGTTTCGGCGGGGTTATAAACTTC,CASSFGGVINF,NA,TRBV28,NA,TRBJ2-4
TGTGCCAGTAGTCGCGATCCGAACACCGGGGAGCTGTTTTTT,CASSRDPNTGELFF,NA,TRBV19,NA,TRBJ2-2
TGTGCCAGCAGGGTGGAGAACTACAATGAGCAGTTCTTC,CASRVENYNEQFF,NA,TRBV7-9,NA,TRBJ2-1
TGTGCCAGCAGTGGCGAGAGTGGAAAGGCCCAGCCCCAGCATTTT,CASSGESGKAQPQHF,NA,TRBV2,NA,TRBJ1-5
TGTGCCAGCAGTTTCGCGGGGCACGGAAACACCATATATTTT,CASSFAGHGNTIYF,NA,TRBV27,NA,TRBJ1-3
TGTGCCAGCAGCCAAGGGATGCATGGCTACACCTTC,CASSQGMHGYTF,NA,TRBV3-1/TRBV3-2,NA,TRBJ1-2
TGCGCCAGCAGCTTGGCCGGACAGTCCTACGAGCAGTACTTC,CASSLAGQSYEQYF,NA,TRBV5-1,NA,TRBJ2-7
TGCGCCAGCAGTGGCGGGAGACCTGGAGAGACCCAGTACTTC,CASSGGRPGETQYF,TRBD2,TRBV5-1,NA,TRBJ2-5
TGCGCCAGCAGCCCCGCCAGTACTAGTAGCTCCTACGAGCAGTACTTC,CASSPASTSSSYEQYF,NA,TRBV4-1,NA,TRBJ2-7
TGTGCCATCAGCCAGACAGGCCCCTATGGCTACACCTTC,CAISQTGPYGYTF,NA,TRBV10-3,once,TRBJ1-2
TGTGCCAGCAGTTACTCTGGCGGTACGAACACCGGGGAGCTGTTTTTT,CASSYSGGTNTGELFF,NA,TRBV6-5,once,TRBJ2-2
TGTGCCAGCAGGACCGGACAGGGAGGTAGAGCTTTCTTT,CASRTGQGGRAFF,TRBD1,TRBV2,NA,TRBJ1-1
TGCGCCAGCAGTGAGCTTTGGGGGCTCAATCAGCCCCAGCATTTT,CASSELWGLNQPQHF,NA,TRBV10-2,NA,TRBJ1-5
TGTGCCAGCAGCATCACTAGAGACACCGGGGAGCTGTTTTTT,CASSITRDTGELFF,NA,TRBV7-9,NA,TRBJ2-2
TGTGCCAGCTCACCTAATTATAGCAATCAGCCCCAGCATTTT,CASSPNYSNQPQHF,NA,TRBV18,NA,TRBJ1-5
TGTGCCAGCAGCGTACAGTCAGGGTGGGGGAACACTGAAGCTTTCTTT,CASSVQSGWGNTEAFF,NA,TRBV9,NA,TRBJ1-1
TGCGCCAGCAGGCCCAGGGAAGAGGGTGAGCAGTTCTTC,CASRPREEGEQFF,NA,TRBV5-1,once,TRBJ2-1
TGTGCCAGCAGCGTAGTCGGGGCTGGGAACACTGAAGCTTTCTTT,CASSVVGAGNTEAFF,NA,TRBV9,few,TRBJ1-1
TGTGCCAGCAGTTTTATGGGGAACTATGGCTACACCTTC,CASSFMGNYGYTF,NA,TRBV28,NA,TRBJ1-2
TGTGCCAGCAGCTTAGGCGGCCTAGCTCGCTACGAGCAGTACTTC,CASSLGGLARYEQYF,NA,TRBV7-2,NA,TRBJ2-7
TGTGCCAGCAGGGGACGGGGAGGCTACACCTTC,CASRGRGGYTF,NA,TRBV12-3/TRBV12-4,NA,TRBJ1-2
TGTGCCAGTAGTCTCGGGACAGGGGGGGATGGCTACACCTTC,CASSLGTGGDGYTF,TRBD1,TRBV19,NA,TRBJ1-2
TGTGCCAGCAGCCAAGATTCGGGGGGCCGTGCGGGTCAGCCCCAGCATTTT,CASSQDSGGRAGQPQHF,NA,TRBV3-1/TRBV3-2,NA,TRBJ1-5
TGTGCCAGCTCACCTTTGGGACAGCCAAACAATGAGCAGTTCTTC,CASSPLGQPNNEQFF,TRBD1,TRBV18,once,TRBJ2-1
TGTGCCAGCACTGAACTCCGACCGCTCAATTCACCCCTCCACTTT,CASTELRPLNSPLHF,NA,TRBV27,NA,TRBJ1-6
TGTGCCAGCAGTTACCTTCCCGGGACAGGGCCCGAGCAGTACTTC,CASSYLPGTGPEQYF,TRBD1,TRBV6-2/TRBV6-3,NA,TRBJ2-7
TGTGCCAGCAGTGAGAGAGGGATGAACACTGAAGCTTTCTTT,CASSERGMNTEAFF,NA,TRBV6-2/TRBV6-3,NA,TRBJ1-1
TGTGCCACCAGTGATCTTATTACCGGACTGGCAACTAATGAAAAACTGTTTTTT,CATSDLITGLATNEKLFF,NA,TRBV24-1,NA,TRBJ1-4
TGTGCCAGCGGGGATGGGGGGCAAGCTAAAAACATTCAGTACTTC,CASGDGGQAKNIQYF,NA,TRBV2,NA,TRBJ2-4
TGTGCCAGCAGTGAGGGGGGCTTTGGCCCCCAGCATTTT,CASSEGGFGPQHF,NA,TRBV25-1,NA,TRBJ1-5